A selection of T cell receptor beta chains follows, all from one sample in a study of cytomegalovirus exposure and HLA in healthy donors. Clones were read by immunoSEQ multiplex PCR, and TCRdb kept only the in-frame ones, dropping some. The sample includes 250,000 or so clones, 92% of them seen just once. The sequenced sample consisted of PBMCs. All receptors derive from a girl aged 2-10 years in good health and CMV-seronegative. Both conserved end residues are trimmed from each CDR3. Each record gives: CDR3 length, D gene, J gene, V gene, CDR3 protein. A D gene is named only where the DNA matches it firmly.

14 NA TRBJ1-1 TRBV6-6 ASSYSREGLDTEAF
14 TRBD2 TRBJ2-1 TRBV10-2 ASRTPGLAFYNEQF
13 NA TRBJ1-2 TRBV11-3 ASSFEGERKNGYT
11 NA TRBJ2-7 TRBV28 ASRLGLSYEQY
16 NA TRBJ2-3 TRBV18 ASSPRSDGGRPTDTQY
11 NA TRBJ1-5 TRBV12-5 ASGWGQPQPQH
11 NA TRBJ2-7 TRBV27 ASSLAGDYEQY
12 TRBD1 TRBJ1-5 TRBV5-1 ASSPTGRNQPQH
12 TRBD1 TRBJ1-1 TRBV7-4 ASSSTGGMTEAF
13 TRBD1 TRBJ2-7 TRBV4-1 ASSHIDREGREQY
14 TRBD1 TRBJ1-2 TRBV7-8 ASSLGDRGRSGRYT
14 TRBD1 TRBJ2-3 TRBV30 AWSVLGQETTDTQY
12 NA TRBJ1-4 TRBV2 ASRGGRSNEKLF
13 TRBD2 TRBJ2-7 TRBV28 ASTSPSGGLYEQY
14 TRBD2 TRBJ2-7 TRBV11-2 ASSLDSGSFTYEQY
15 NA TRBJ1-1 TRBV7-9 ASSSPEAGGLNTEAF
13 NA TRBJ1-1 TRBV5-1 ASSLERQKNTEAF
14 TRBD2 TRBJ2-7 TRBV13 ASSSRTSTRSYEQY
12 TRBD2 TRBJ2-7 TRBV7-9 ASSLLAGAYEQY
13 NA TRBJ2-7 TRBV13 ASSLGDSGDYEQY
12 NA TRBJ1-5 TRBV23-1 ASSQSRGNQPQH
17 TRBD2 TRBJ2-2 TRBV9 ASSPFGLAGIPNTGELF
13 NA TRBJ1-5 TRBV7-9 ASSLGQGSNQPQH
13 NA TRBJ2-3 TRBV7-8 ASIPGYTSTDTQY
11 NA TRBJ2-5 TRBV29-1 SGEDTLRETQY
14 TRBD2 TRBJ2-1 TRBV28 ASSLPGTSGGHEQF
14 TRBD2 TRBJ2-7 TRBV13 ASSSTSGGAHYEQY
11 TRBD1 TRBJ2-7 TRBV19 ASSMTGAREQY
16 NA TRBJ1-1 TRBV4-2 ASSQDRGGLELYTEAF
14 NA TRBJ1-3 TRBV5-6 ASNNQRRITGNTIY
11 NA TRBJ1-4 TRBV5-1 ASSLDGYEKLF
11 TRBD1 TRBJ2-2 TRBV6-6 AHRDRNTGELF
14 TRBD2 TRBJ2-2 TRBV9 ASSVEASGGTGELF
8 NA TRBJ2-1 TRBV2 ASSGQEQF
9 NA TRBJ1-1 TRBV19 ASSRTGEAF
11 NA TRBJ2-5 TRBV11-2 ASSLSARETQY
11 NA TRBJ2-7 TRBV7-7 ASSFGRGYEQY
11 TRBD1 TRBJ2-7 TRBV6-5 ASRPTGGIEQY
10 NA TRBJ1-2 TRBV7-9 ASSGDTYGYT
14 NA TRBJ1-1 TRBV7-9 SSSLEGGHMNTEAF
12 NA TRBJ1-5 TRBV2 ASSIQGSGQPQH
10 TRBD2 TRBJ2-7 TRBV7-2 ASTSGSYEQY
11 NA TRBJ2-7 TRBV28 ASRSTGFYEQY
16 TRBD2 TRBJ2-1 TRBV18 ASSPRTGGTSGYNEQF
12 NA TRBJ2-1 TRBV27 ASSFGGESNEQF
9 NA TRBJ2-1 TRBV28 ASSLGIEQF
11 NA TRBJ1-2 TRBV6-5 TSSEAISGGYT
13 NA TRBJ1-5 TRBV6-6 ASSFKGHSNQPQH
12 NA TRBJ1-5 TRBV12-2 ASRLSRGLEPQH
13 TRBD2 TRBJ2-3 TRBV19 ASSRGLALTDTQY
13 TRBD1 TRBJ2-5 TRBV7-8 ASSLEGQGQETQY